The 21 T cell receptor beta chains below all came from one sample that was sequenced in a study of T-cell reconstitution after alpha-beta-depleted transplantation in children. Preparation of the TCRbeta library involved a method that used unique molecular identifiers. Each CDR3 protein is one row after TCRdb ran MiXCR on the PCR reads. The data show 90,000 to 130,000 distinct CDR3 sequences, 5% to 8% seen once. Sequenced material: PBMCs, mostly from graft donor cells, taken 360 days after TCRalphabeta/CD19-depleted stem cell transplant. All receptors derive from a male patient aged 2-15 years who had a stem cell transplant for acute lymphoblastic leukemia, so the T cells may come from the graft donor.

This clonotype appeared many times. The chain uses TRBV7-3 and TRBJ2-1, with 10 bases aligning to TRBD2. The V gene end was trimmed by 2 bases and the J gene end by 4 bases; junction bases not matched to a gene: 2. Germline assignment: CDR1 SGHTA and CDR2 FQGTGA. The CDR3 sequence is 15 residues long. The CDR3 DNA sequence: TGTGCCAGCAGCTTACTAGCGGGAGTTTACAATGAGCAGTTCTTC. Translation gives CASSLLAGVYNEQFF.

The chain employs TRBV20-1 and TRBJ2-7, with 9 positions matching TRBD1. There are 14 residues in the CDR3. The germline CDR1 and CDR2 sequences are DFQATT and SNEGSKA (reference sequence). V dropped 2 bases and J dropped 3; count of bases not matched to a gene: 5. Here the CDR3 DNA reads TGCAGTGCTAGATCTCGGGACAGGGTCTACGAGCAGTACTTC. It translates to CSARSRDRVYEQYF.

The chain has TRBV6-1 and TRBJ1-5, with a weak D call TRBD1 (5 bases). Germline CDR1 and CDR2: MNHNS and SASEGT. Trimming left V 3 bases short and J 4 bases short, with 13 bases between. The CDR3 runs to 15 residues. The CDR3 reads CASSDRFRGNQPQHF. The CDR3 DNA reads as TGTGCCAGCAGTGACAGGTTCCGGGGGAATCAGCCCCAGCATTTT.

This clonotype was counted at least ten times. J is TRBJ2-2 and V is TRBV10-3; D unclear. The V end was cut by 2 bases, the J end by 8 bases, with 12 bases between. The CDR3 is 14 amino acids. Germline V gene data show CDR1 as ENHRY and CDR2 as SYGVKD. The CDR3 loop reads CAISEGKGSGELFF. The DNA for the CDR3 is TGTGCCATCAGTGAGGGGAAAGGGTCGGGGGAGCTGTTTTTT.

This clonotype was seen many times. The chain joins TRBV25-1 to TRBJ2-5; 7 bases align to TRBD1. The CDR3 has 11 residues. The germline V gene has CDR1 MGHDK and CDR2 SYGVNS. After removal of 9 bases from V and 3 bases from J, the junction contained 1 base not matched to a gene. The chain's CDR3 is CASTGEETQYF. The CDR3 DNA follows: TGTGCCAGTACAGGGGAAGAGACCCAGTACTTC. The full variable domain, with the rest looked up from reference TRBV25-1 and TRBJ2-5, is EADIYQTPRYLVIGTGKKITLECSQTMGHDKMYWYQQDPGMELHLIHYSYGVNSTEKGDLSSESTVSRIRTEHFPLTLESARPSHTSQYLCASTGEETQYFGPGTRLLVL.

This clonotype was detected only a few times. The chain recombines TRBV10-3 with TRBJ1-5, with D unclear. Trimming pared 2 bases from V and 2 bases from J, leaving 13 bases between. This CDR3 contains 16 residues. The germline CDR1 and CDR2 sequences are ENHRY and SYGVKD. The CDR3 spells CAISEAGTRGNQPQHF. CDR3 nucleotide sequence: TGTGCCATCAGTGAGGCAGGTACGCGGGGCAATCAGCCCCAGCATTTT.

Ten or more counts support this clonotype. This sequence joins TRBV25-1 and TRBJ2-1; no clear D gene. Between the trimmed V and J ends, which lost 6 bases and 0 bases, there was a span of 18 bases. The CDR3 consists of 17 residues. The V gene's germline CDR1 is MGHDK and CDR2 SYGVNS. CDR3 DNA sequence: TGTGCCAGCAGCTACAAGAGGTTACCTAGCTCCTACAATGAGCAGTTCTTC. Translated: CASSYKRLPSSYNEQFF. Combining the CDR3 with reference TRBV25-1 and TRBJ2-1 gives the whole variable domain EADIYQTPRYLVIGTGKKITLECSQTMGHDKMYWYQQDPGMELHLIHYSYGVNSTEKGDLSSESTVSRIRTEHFPLTLESARPSHTSQYLCASSYKRLPSSYNEQFFGPGTRLTVL.

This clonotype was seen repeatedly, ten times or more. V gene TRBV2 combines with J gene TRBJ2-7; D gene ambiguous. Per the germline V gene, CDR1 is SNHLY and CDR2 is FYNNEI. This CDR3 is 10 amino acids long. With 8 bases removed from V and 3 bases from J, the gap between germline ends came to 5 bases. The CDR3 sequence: CASGVYEQYF. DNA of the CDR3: TGTGCCAGCGGGGTCTACGAGCAGTACTTC. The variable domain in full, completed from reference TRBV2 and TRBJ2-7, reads EPEVTQTPSHQVTQMGQEVILRCVPISNHLYFYWYRQILGQKVEFLVSFYNNEISEKSEIFDDQFSVERPDGSNFTLKIRSTKLEDSAMYFCASGVYEQYFGPGTRLTVT.

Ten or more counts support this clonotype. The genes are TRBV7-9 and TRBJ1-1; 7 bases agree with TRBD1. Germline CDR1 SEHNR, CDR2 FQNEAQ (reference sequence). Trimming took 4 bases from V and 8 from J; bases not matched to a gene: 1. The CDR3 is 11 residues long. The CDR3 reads CASSSDREAFF. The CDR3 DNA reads TGTGCCAGCAGCTCGGACAGGGAAGCTTTCTTT.

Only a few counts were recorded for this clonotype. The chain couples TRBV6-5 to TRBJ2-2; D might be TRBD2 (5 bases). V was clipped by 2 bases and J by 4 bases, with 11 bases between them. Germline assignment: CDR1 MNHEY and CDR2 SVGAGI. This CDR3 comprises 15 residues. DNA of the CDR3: TGTGCCAGCAGTTACGTACTAGATCTCACCGGGGAGCTGTTTTTT. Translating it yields CASSYVLDLTGELFF.

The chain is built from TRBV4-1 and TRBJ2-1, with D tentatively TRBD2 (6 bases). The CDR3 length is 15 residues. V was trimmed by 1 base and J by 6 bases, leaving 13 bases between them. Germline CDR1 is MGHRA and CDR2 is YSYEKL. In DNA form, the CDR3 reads TGCGCCAGCAGCCAAGCCCGACGACTAGGCAATGAGCAGTTCTTC. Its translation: CASSQARRLGNEQFF.

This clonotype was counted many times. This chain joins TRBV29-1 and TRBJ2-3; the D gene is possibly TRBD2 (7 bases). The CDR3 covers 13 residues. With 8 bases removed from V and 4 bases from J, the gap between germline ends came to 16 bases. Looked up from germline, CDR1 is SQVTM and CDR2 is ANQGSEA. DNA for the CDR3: TGCAGCTCTCGATCGGGGGGCGCAGATACGCAGTATTTT. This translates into CSSRSGGADTQYF.

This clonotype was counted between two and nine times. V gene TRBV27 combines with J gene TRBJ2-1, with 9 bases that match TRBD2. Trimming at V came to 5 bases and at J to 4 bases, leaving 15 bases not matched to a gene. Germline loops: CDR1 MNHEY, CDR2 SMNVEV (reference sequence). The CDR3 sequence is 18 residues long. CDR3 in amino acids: CASSATHRLADLYNEQFF. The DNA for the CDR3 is TGTGCCAGCAGTGCTACCCATAGACTAGCGGACCTATACAATGAGCAGTTCTTC.

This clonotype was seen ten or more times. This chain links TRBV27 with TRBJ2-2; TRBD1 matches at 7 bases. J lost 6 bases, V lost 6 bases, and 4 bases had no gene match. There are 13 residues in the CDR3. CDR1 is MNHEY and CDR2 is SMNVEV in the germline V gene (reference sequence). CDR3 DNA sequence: TGTGCCAGCAGCTTAGGGGGCCCCGGGGAGCTGTTTTTT. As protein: CASSLGGPGELFF.

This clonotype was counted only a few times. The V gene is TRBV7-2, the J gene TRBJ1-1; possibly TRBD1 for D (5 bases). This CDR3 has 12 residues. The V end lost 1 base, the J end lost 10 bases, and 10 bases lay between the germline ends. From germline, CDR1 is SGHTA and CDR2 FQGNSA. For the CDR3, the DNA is TGTGCCAGCAGCTTAGGGGGACCGGGAGCTTTCTTT. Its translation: CASSLGGPGAFF.

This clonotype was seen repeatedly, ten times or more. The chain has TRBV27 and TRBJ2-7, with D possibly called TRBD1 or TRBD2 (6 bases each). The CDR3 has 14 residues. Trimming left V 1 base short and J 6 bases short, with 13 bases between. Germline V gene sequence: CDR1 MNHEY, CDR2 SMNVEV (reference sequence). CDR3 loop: CASSLFGGLFEQYF. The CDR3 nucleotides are TGTGCCAGCAGTTTATTCGGGGGCCTATTCGAGCAGTACTTC.

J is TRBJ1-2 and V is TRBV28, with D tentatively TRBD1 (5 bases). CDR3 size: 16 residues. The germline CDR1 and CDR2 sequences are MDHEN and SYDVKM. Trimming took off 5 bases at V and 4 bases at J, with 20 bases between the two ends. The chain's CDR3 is CASSDSSQGRTYGYTF. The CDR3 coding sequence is TGTGCCAGCAGTGACTCCTCGCAGGGACGGACCTATGGCTACACCTTC.

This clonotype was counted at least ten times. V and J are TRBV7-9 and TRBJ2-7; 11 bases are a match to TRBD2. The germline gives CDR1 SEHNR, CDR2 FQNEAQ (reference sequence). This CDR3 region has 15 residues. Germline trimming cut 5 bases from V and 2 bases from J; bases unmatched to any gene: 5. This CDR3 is CASSVSGRDPYEQYF. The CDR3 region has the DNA TGTGCCAGCAGCGTTAGCGGGAGGGACCCCTACGAGCAGTACTTC.

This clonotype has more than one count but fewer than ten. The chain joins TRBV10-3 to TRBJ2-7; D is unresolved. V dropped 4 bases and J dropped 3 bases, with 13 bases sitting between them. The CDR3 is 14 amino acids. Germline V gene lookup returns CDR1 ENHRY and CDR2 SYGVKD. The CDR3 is CAISGLEYNYEQYF. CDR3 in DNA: TGTGCCATCAGTGGATTGGAGTACAACTACGAGCAGTACTTC.

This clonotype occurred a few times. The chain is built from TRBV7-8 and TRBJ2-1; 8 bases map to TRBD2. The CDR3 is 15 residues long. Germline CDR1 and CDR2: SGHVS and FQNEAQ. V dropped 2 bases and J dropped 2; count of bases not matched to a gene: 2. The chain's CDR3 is CASSLLLAAYNEQFF. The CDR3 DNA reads TGTGCCAGCAGCTTATTACTAGCGGCCTACAATGAGCAGTTCTTC.

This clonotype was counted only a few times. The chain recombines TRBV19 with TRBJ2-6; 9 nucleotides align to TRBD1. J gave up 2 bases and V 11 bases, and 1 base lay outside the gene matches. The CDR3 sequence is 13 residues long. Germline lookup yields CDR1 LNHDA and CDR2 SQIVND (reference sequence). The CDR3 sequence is CAGQGTGANVLTF. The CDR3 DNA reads TGTGCCGGACAGGGGACTGGGGCCAACGTCCTGACTTTC. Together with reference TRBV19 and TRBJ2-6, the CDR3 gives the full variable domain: DGGITQSPKYLFRKEGQNVTLSCEQNLNHDAMYWYRQDPGQGLRLIYYSQIVNDFQKGDIAEGYSVSREKKESFPLTVTSAQKNPTAFYLCAGQGTGANVLTFGAGSRLTVL.